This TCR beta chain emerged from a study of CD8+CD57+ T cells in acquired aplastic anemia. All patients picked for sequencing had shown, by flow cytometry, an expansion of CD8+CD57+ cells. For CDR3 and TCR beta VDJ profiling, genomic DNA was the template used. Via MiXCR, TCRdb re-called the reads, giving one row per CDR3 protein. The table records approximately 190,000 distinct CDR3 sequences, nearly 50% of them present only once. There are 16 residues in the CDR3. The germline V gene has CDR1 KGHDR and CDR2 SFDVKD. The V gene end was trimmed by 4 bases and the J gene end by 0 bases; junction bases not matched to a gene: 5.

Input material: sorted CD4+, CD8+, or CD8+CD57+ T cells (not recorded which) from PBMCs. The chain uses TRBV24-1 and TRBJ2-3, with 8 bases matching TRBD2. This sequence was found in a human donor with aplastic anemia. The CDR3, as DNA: TGTGCCACCAGTGACCCGACTAGCGCTAGCACAGATACGCAGTATTTT. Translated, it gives CATSDPTSASTDTQYF.